What follows is one TCR beta chain and its context. The method was immunoSEQ multiplex PCR; TCRdb's version includes in-frame clones alone and lacks a portion of them. Of around 150,000 clones in the sample, approximately 84% were seen once. This sample is drawn from a study of blood T cell repertoires in COVID-19. Sequencing was done on a sample of peripheral blood. This TCR came from a woman of 80 years or more with acute or convalescent COVID-19.

CDR3 sequence reads: CAWSGSGTPLHF. The CDR3 coding sequence is TGTGCCTGGAGTGGGTCGGGGACACCCCTCCACTTT. The rearrangement joins TRBV30 to TRBJ1-6; D gene unclear. CDR1 GTSNPN and CDR2 SVGIG come from the germline V gene (reference sequence). This CDR3 spans 12 amino acids. V gave up 1 base and J gave up 11 bases, with 9 bases separating them. The full variable domain, in which reference TRBV30 and TRBJ1-6 provide the parts outside the CDR3, is SQTIHQWPATLVQPVGSPLSLECTVEGTSNPNLYWYRQAAGRGLQLLFYSVGIGQISSEVPQNLSASRPQDRQFILSSKKLLLSDSGFYLCAWSGSGTPLHFGNGTRLTVT.